The 8 T cell receptor beta chains in this list originate from one sample, sequenced in a study of molecular identifiers for immune sequencing clone quantification. MiXCR, run by TCRdb on the PCR reads, gives a single entry per CDR3 protein. The sample contains approximately 500,000 distinct CDR3 sequences, over 20% of which appear only once. The sample comprised naive CD8+ T cells from blood, with Jurkat cell RNA spiked in. As to subset: FACS-sorted CD8+CD4-CCR7+CD45RA+ naive T cells. These receptors were collected from a human donor in good health. Some libraries in this study had Jurkat cell RNA spiked in.

The gene calls are TRBV13 and TRBJ1-2; D unclear. This CDR3 region has 14 residues. Looked up from germline, CDR1 is PRHDT and CDR2 is FYEKMQ (reference sequence). V was pared by 1 base and J by 4 bases, with 10 bases between. The CDR3 loop is CASSLDRVSYGYTF. The CDR3 bases are TGTGCCAGCAGCTTAGACCGTGTTAGCTATGGCTACACCTTC.

This clonotype was picked up many times. The V gene is TRBV9, the J gene TRBJ2-7; 9 bases line up with TRBD1. The CDR3 consists of 16 residues. In germline, CDR1 is SGDLS, CDR2 YYNGEE. J lost 3 bases, V lost 3 bases, and 10 bases had no gene match. CDR3 loop: CASSARPGTGFYEQYF. In DNA form, the CDR3 reads TGTGCCAGCAGCGCCCGACCCGGGACAGGGTTCTACGAGCAGTACTTC.

The chain recombines TRBV10-3 with TRBJ2-7; D is uncertain. This CDR3 contains 14 residues. Trimming left V 4 bases short and J 6 bases short, with 16 bases between. CDR1 is ENHRY, CDR2 SYGVKD, per germline. The CDR3 is CAISGPVGLAEQYF. Written as DNA, the CDR3 is TGTGCCATCAGTGGCCCGGTCGGCCTCGCCGAGCAGTACTTC.

This clonotype was detected many times. The chain links TRBV13 to TRBJ1-1; D is undetermined. The V end lost 0 bases, the J end lost 4 bases, and 9 bases lay between the germline ends. Germline CDR1 PRHDT, CDR2 FYEKMQ (reference sequence). This CDR3 has 14 amino acids. The CDR3 DNA is TGTGCCAGCAGCTTAGGCGTAGGGATCACTGAAGCTTTCTTT. The encoded protein is CASSLGVGITEAFF. Together with reference TRBV13 and TRBJ1-1, the CDR3 gives the full variable domain: AAGVIQSPRHLIKEKRETATLKCYPIPRHDTVYWYQQGPGQDPQFLISFYEKMQSDKGSIPDRFSAQQFSDYHSELNMSSLELGDSALYFCASSLGVGITEAFFGQGTRLTVV.

The chain carries TRBV27 and TRBJ2-2, with 8 bases fitting TRBD1. J was trimmed by 4 bases and V by 5 bases; bases with no gene match: 3. The CDR3 is 14 amino acids. Germline values: CDR1 MNHEY, CDR2 SMNVEV (reference sequence). The CDR3 region is CASSRQGSTGELFF. The DNA of the CDR3 is TGTGCCAGCAGTCGACAGGGGAGCACCGGGGAGCTGTTTTTT.

This clonotype was recorded many times. The chain joins TRBV6-6 to TRBJ2-2; TRBD2 matches at 7 bases. V dropped 0 bases and J dropped 6; count of bases not matched to a gene: 13. The CDR3 is 18 amino acids. Germline values: CDR1 MNHNY, CDR2 SVGAGI (reference sequence). The CDR3 protein is CASSYSREQGYAAGELFF. The CDR3 DNA reads TGTGCCAGCAGTTACTCGCGGGAGCAGGGATACGCCGCCGGGGAGCTGTTTTTT.

The table lists this clonotype with many counts. The genes are TRBV28 and TRBJ2-7, with D possibly TRBD1 on 5 matching bases. CDR1 is MDHEN and CDR2 is SYDVKM in the germline V gene. V gave up 3 bases and J gave up 2 bases, with 14 bases separating them. CDR3 size: 15 residues. The chain's CDR3 is CASSLRPRETYEQYF. The CDR3 DNA reads as TGTGCCAGCAGTTTGAGGCCCAGGGAAACCTACGAGCAGTACTTC.

This sequence joins TRBV19 and TRBJ2-3; D is ambiguous. Germline V CDR1 and CDR2: LNHDA, SQIVND (reference sequence). The CDR3 is made up of 13 amino acids. V gave up 3 bases and J gave up 5 bases, with 9 bases separating them. In nucleotides, the CDR3 is TGTGCCAGTAGTATGATGTTACAAGATACGCAGTATTTT. It codes for CASSMMLQDTQYF.